This is a list of T cell receptor beta chains from one sample in a study of T cell repertoires in ileal Crohn's disease. Only in-frame clones appear in the TCRdb table, and some are missing; sequencing was by immunoSEQ multiplex PCR. Altogether around 2,100 clones are present, over 75% being singletons, with the ten largest covering around a tenth. Source material: ileal tissue. These receptors all come from an adult with Crohn's disease. The CDR3 runs from the conserved cysteine through the conserved F or W. Clone size is not always given. Where it is, it says once, few, many or a class for expanded clones.

v_call	clone_size	j_call	cdr3_aa
TRBV7-7	NA	TRBJ2-5	CASSPRTLEGTQYF
TRBV5-1	NA	TRBJ2-2	CASSLATPGTGSGELFF
TRBV18	NA	TRBJ2-2	CASSPLPAGANTGELFF
TRBV11-2	NA	TRBJ2-7	CASSLQGYGQYF
TRBV11-2	NA	TRBJ1-2	CASSLRGPAGYTF
TRBV19	NA	TRBJ1-5	CASSIIGNQPQHF
TRBV7-2	NA	TRBJ1-4	CASSHDRFSSNEKLFF
TRBV7-2	once	TRBJ1-5	CASSLAGNNQPQHF
TRBV7-6	NA	TRBJ1-1	CASSPGGSTEAFF
TRBV9	NA	TRBJ2-7	CASSVGQRAYEQYF
TRBV19	once	TRBJ2-5	CASSTLLGPQETQYF
TRBV30	NA	TRBJ1-3	CAWARGDSGNTIYF
TRBV6-6	NA	TRBJ2-5	CASSYRAGQETQYF
TRBV14	NA	TRBJ2-7	CASSQGQGYEQYF